These T cell receptor beta chains were read from a single sample in a study of blood T cells in healthy people across ages. TCRdb passed the 5' RACE reads through MiXCR, listing each CDR3 protein once. The table shows 910,000 or so distinct CDR3 sequences, with just over 50% occurring only once. The sample consisted of blood. The receptors were sampled from a woman aged 55-69 years in good health. CDR3s include the opening cysteine and the closing phenylalanine or tryptophan. Fields, in order: V gene, clone size, J gene, D gene, CDR3 DNA, CDR3 protein. The D gene is left open where the match is weak. Not all rows give a size; the values are once, few, many and, for expanded clones, a class.

V gene: TRBV7-2; clone size: .; J gene: TRBJ2-1; D gene: .; CDR3 DNA: TGTGCCAGCAGCATGGGACGAGGTCGGGCCAATGAGCAGTTCTTC; CDR3 protein: CASSMGRGRANEQFF
V gene: TRBV20-1; clone size: .; J gene: TRBJ2-1; D gene: .; CDR3 DNA: TGCAGTGCCAAAAAGACGAGGAGCTCCTACAATGAGCAGTTCTTC; CDR3 protein: CSAKKTRSSYNEQFF
V gene: TRBV12-3/TRBV12-4; clone size: .; J gene: TRBJ2-6; D gene: .; CDR3 DNA: TGTGCCAGCAGTTCGGACGTCTCTGGGGCCAACGTCCTGACTTTC; CDR3 protein: CASSSDVSGANVLTF
V gene: TRBV4-1; clone size: .; J gene: TRBJ2-3; D gene: .; CDR3 DNA: TGCGCCAGCAGGCGGACACAAAGCACAGATACGCAGTATTTT; CDR3 protein: CASRRTQSTDTQYF
V gene: TRBV7-9; clone size: .; J gene: TRBJ2-7; D gene: TRBD1; CDR3 DNA: TGTGCCAGCAGCTCCCCGGACAGGGGGATGGACGAGCAGTACTTC; CDR3 protein: CASSSPDRGMDEQYF
V gene: TRBV6-6; clone size: .; J gene: TRBJ1-3; D gene: .; CDR3 DNA: TGTGCCAGCAGTGACGCATCGGTCGAAAACACCATATATTTT; CDR3 protein: CASSDASVENTIYF
V gene: TRBV20-1; clone size: few; J gene: TRBJ2-3; D gene: TRBD2; CDR3 DNA: TGCAGTGCTAGAGGACTAGCGGGGGTTTCCGATACGCAGTATTTT; CDR3 protein: CSARGLAGVSDTQYF
V gene: TRBV28; clone size: .; J gene: TRBJ2-7; D gene: .; CDR3 DNA: TGTGCCAGCAGTGTACTAGGACAGCACCACGAGCAGTACTTC; CDR3 protein: CASSVLGQHHEQYF
V gene: TRBV7-2; clone size: .; J gene: TRBJ2-2; D gene: TRBD1; CDR3 DNA: TGTGCCAGCAGCTTAAGGGTGCAGGGGACAGGGGTAAAAACCGGGGAGCTGTTTTTT; CDR3 protein: CASSLRVQGTGVKTGELFF
V gene: TRBV9; clone size: .; J gene: TRBJ2-5; D gene: TRBD2; CDR3 DNA: TGTGCCAGCACCAGAAGTAGGGGCGGGAGAGGGACCCAGTACTTC; CDR3 protein: CASTRSRGGRGTQYF
V gene: TRBV7-2; clone size: .; J gene: TRBJ2-1; D gene: .; CDR3 DNA: TGTGCCAGCAGTCCGGGGACTTTCTACAATGGGCAGTTCTTC; CDR3 protein: CASSPGTFYNGQFF
V gene: TRBV28; clone size: .; J gene: TRBJ2-3; D gene: .; CDR3 DNA: TGTGCCAGCAGTTTGGAAAGGGTAACAGATACGCAGTATTTT; CDR3 protein: CASSLERVTDTQYF
V gene: TRBV7-2; clone size: .; J gene: TRBJ2-2; D gene: .; CDR3 DNA: TGTGCCAGCAGCTTAAATTGGAACACCGGGGAGCTGTTTTTT; CDR3 protein: CASSLNWNTGELFF
V gene: TRBV10-2; clone size: .; J gene: TRBJ1-5; D gene: .; CDR3 DNA: TGCGCCAGCAGGAGGACGGAGAGCAATCAGCCCCAGCATTTT; CDR3 protein: CASRRTESNQPQHF
V gene: TRBV5-1; clone size: .; J gene: TRBJ2-3; D gene: .; CDR3 DNA: TGCGCCAGCAGCATCGACCGGGATACGCAGTATTTT; CDR3 protein: CASSIDRDTQYF
V gene: TRBV11-2; clone size: .; J gene: TRBJ2-3; D gene: .; CDR3 DNA: TGTGCCAGCAGCCCCCCCCTAGGAGGTCTCCTCGGAGATACGCAGTATTTT; CDR3 protein: CASSPPLGGLLGDTQYF
V gene: TRBV3-1; clone size: .; J gene: TRBJ2-7; D gene: TRBD2; CDR3 DNA: TGTGCCAGCGGTGGGACTAGTTGGTACGAGCAGTACTTC; CDR3 protein: CASGGTSWYEQYF
V gene: TRBV12-3/TRBV12-4; clone size: .; J gene: TRBJ1-2; D gene: .; CDR3 DNA: TGTGCCAGCAGTTATGGGCTGGGCATCAATTTCTATGGCTACACCTTC; CDR3 protein: CASSYGLGINFYGYTF
V gene: TRBV7-2; clone size: .; J gene: TRBJ2-7; D gene: .; CDR3 DNA: TGTGACAGCAGCTTAAGGCCCTATAACGAGCAGTACTTC; CDR3 protein: CDSSLRPYNEQYF
V gene: TRBV20-1; clone size: few; J gene: TRBJ2-7; D gene: .; CDR3 DNA: TGCAGTGCTAGAGATCTCGCGACCTCCTACGAGCAGTACTTC; CDR3 protein: CSARDLATSYEQYF
V gene: TRBV20-1; clone size: .; J gene: TRBJ2-7; D gene: .; CDR3 DNA: TGCAGTGCCACCCCTAGTGAGCAGTACTTC; CDR3 protein: CSATPSEQYF
V gene: TRBV2; clone size: .; J gene: TRBJ2-1; D gene: .; CDR3 DNA: TGTGCCAGCAAGCAGGGCTATGAGCAGTTCTTC; CDR3 protein: CASKQGYEQFF
V gene: TRBV7-8; clone size: .; J gene: TRBJ2-5; D gene: .; CDR3 DNA: TGTGCCAGCAGACCCCCGGAGGAGACCCAGTACTTC; CDR3 protein: CASRPPEETQYF
V gene: TRBV9; clone size: .; J gene: TRBJ2-1; D gene: .; CDR3 DNA: TGTGCCAGCAGAGCACTTCCGACCAAAACCGCCTACAATGAGCAGTTCTTC; CDR3 protein: CASRALPTKTAYNEQFF
V gene: TRBV12-3/TRBV12-4; clone size: few; J gene: TRBJ2-4; D gene: TRBD2; CDR3 DNA: TGTGCCAGCTCGGGACTAGCGGTGGAGCAGTACTTC; CDR3 protein: CASSGLAVEQYF
V gene: TRBV3-1; clone size: once; J gene: TRBJ1-1; D gene: .; CDR3 DNA: TGTGCCAGCACCTGGGACGGAAACACTGAAGCTTTCTTT; CDR3 protein: CASTWDGNTEAFF
V gene: TRBV28; clone size: few; J gene: TRBJ2-3; D gene: .; CDR3 DNA: TGTGCCAGCAGATCTGGGCTTTTGACAGATACGCAGTATTTT; CDR3 protein: CASRSGLLTDTQYF
V gene: TRBV20-1; clone size: .; J gene: TRBJ2-7; D gene: .; CDR3 DNA: TGCAGTGCTAGAGACCCCCCTCGCGGGGTTGTCGACGAGCAGTACTTC; CDR3 protein: CSARDPPRGVVDEQYF
V gene: TRBV20-1; clone size: .; J gene: TRBJ2-1; D gene: .; CDR3 DNA: TGCAGTGCTCGACGGGGCCTCTACAATGAGCAGTTCTTC; CDR3 protein: CSARRGLYNEQFF
V gene: TRBV4-3; clone size: .; J gene: TRBJ2-7; D gene: .; CDR3 DNA: TGCGCCAGCAGCCAAATAGGGGGGCGCGAGCACGAGCAGTACTTC; CDR3 protein: CASSQIGGREHEQYF
V gene: TRBV7-9; clone size: few; J gene: TRBJ2-2; D gene: .; CDR3 DNA: TGTGCCAGCAGCACCTTCCGGGAGAACACCGGGGAGCTGTTTTTT; CDR3 protein: CASSTFRENTGELFF
V gene: TRBV27; clone size: .; J gene: TRBJ2-5; D gene: .; CDR3 DNA: TGTGCCAGCAGCGGGTATGGAGAGACCCAGTACTTC; CDR3 protein: CASSGYGETQYF
V gene: TRBV12-3/TRBV12-4; clone size: once; J gene: TRBJ2-2; D gene: .; CDR3 DNA: TGTGCCAGCAGTTTGGGTAGCAGGGTCTGGGACACCGGGGAGCTGTTTTTT; CDR3 protein: CASSLGSRVWDTGELFF
V gene: TRBV12-3/TRBV12-4; clone size: few; J gene: TRBJ2-5; D gene: .; CDR3 DNA: TGTGCCAGCAGTTCAAGTGGAGGGGGGGAGACCCAGTACTTC; CDR3 protein: CASSSSGGGETQYF
V gene: TRBV5-1; clone size: .; J gene: TRBJ2-1; D gene: .; CDR3 DNA: TGCGCCAGCAGAACCGGGACCGACAACAAGGGGCAGTTCTTC; CDR3 protein: CASRTGTDNKGQFF
V gene: TRBV11-3; clone size: .; J gene: TRBJ2-1; D gene: TRBD1; CDR3 DNA: TGTGCCAGCAGCGCAAATAGACAGGGCAATGAGCAGTTCTTC; CDR3 protein: CASSANRQGNEQFF
V gene: TRBV12-3/TRBV12-4; clone size: .; J gene: TRBJ1-2; D gene: TRBD1; CDR3 DNA: TGTGCCAGCACACCCATGGGACAGGGGGATGGCTACACCTTC; CDR3 protein: CASTPMGQGDGYTF